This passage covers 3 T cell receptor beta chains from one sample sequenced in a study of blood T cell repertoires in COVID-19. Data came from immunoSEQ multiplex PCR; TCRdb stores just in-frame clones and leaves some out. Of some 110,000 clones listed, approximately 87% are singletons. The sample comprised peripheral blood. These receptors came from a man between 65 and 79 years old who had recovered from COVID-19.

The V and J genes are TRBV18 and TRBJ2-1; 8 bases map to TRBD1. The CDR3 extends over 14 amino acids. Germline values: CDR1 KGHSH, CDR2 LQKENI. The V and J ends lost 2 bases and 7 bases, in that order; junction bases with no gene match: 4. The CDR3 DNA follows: TGTGCCAGCTCACCAGCGACAGGGGAGAATGAGCAGTTCTTC. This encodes CASSPATGENEQFF.

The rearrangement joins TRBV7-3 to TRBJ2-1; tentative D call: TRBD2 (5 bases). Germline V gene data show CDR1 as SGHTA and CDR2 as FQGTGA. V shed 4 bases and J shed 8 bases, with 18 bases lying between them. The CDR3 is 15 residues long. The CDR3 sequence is CASSSLGPGIDEQFF. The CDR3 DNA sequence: TGTGCCAGCAGCTCCTTAGGACCGGGGATCGATGAGCAGTTCTTC.

CDR3 in amino acids: CASSPGSLAGGRADTQYF. The CDR3 bases are TGTGCCAGCAGCCCAGGTTCTTTAGCGGGAGGGAGGGCGGATACGCAGTATTTT. The V gene is TRBV4-2, the J gene TRBJ2-3, with 11 bases lining up with TRBD2. The CDR3 runs to 18 residues. Germline V CDR1 and CDR2: LGHNA, YNFKEQ. The V and J ends lost 4 bases and 6 bases, in that order; junction bases with no gene match: 15.